The T cell receptor (beta chain) under discussion was sequenced for a study of T cell responses to AZD1222 COVID-19 vaccine. Broader study findings: CD4 TCRs linked to vaccination spanned spike, dominating at 160-218 and 743-854. Receipt of two AZD1222 doses was followed by a rise in Spike-specific TCR breadth and depth.

TCRdb's table, derived via immunoSEQ multiplex PCR, lists solely in-frame clones and lacks some. The sample has some 150,000 clones, approximately 90% seen once. About this clone: The target antigen is unknown.

In germline, CDR1 is MRHNA, CDR2 SNTAGT. The CDR3 extends over 14 amino acids. V lost 8 bases to trimming and J lost 4 bases; unmatched junction nucleotides: 9. Sequencing used peripheral blood, obtained on day 0 of AZD1222 vaccination. The chain joins TRBV6-4 to TRBJ1-2; TRBD1 aligns across 8 bases. This sequence was found in an adult in good health. CDR3 DNA: TGTGCCAGCGAGTTACAGGGGGTGAGCTATGGCTACACCTTC. It codes for CASELQGVSYGYTF.